This record covers a single T cell receptor beta chain. Its antigen is not identified. Amplification used 60 Vbeta primers and 13 Jbeta primers. Profiling relied on immunoSEQ multiplex PCR, and the TCRdb table lists in-frame clones only, not all of them. The repertoire holds around 130,000 clones, with under 90% as singletons. This record belongs to a study of cytomegalovirus exposure and HLA in healthy donors. Study results and limitations: The study found most TCR sequences rare, yet found some public TCRs in many donors.

V lost 2 bases and J 5 bases, leaving 13 bases between the germline ends. From germline, CDR1 is SGHDT and CDR2 YYEEEE. This CDR3 is built from 14 residues. This receptor was taken from a man between 18 and 29 years old in good health and CMV-seronegative. Source material: PBMCs. The chain links TRBV5-6 to TRBJ2-5, with a possible D match to TRBD1 (6 bases). CDR3 in amino acids: CASSFRGGRETQYF. CDR3 DNA: TGTGCCAGCAGCTTCAGGGGCGGTCGGGAGACCCAGTACTTC.